This record covers a single TCR beta chain. This record comes from a study of blood T cells in healthy people across ages. Germline V gene sequence: CDR1 SGDLS, CDR2 YYNGEE. V lost 4 bases, J lost 7 bases, and 9 bases stayed unmatched. The CDR3 has 16 amino acids. Together with a sample-barcoded 5' primer, a J-beta primer mix was included in a second PCR lasting roughly 6 to 12 cycles. MiXCR was run by TCRdb on the 5' RACE reads, yielding one entry per CDR3 protein. The sample contains roughly 800,000 distinct CDR3 sequences, about 62% of which appear only once. The TCR sequence derives from a man aged 30 to 45 in good health. The sequenced sample was blood. The J gene is TRBJ2-1, the V gene TRBV9; 12 bases align to TRBD2. The CDR3 DNA reads as TGTGCCAGCAGCCCACAAGGGACTAGCGGGCGTAATGAGCAGTTCTTC. This translates into CASSPQGTSGRNEQFF.